Listed below are T cell receptor beta chains from one sample, sequenced in a study of T cell responses to AZD1222 COVID-19 vaccine. The assay was immunoSEQ multiplex PCR, and TCRdb's table has in-frame clones only and misses some. The sample consists of approximately 120,000 clones, 92% of them appearing once. The specimen was peripheral blood, collected on day 0 of AZD1222 vaccination. Source of these receptors: an adult in good health. Each CDR3 is given with its conserved first and last residue. D genes are given only for firm matches. Not all rows give a size; the values are once, few, many and, for expanded clones, a class.

d_gene,j_gene,v_gene,abundance,CDR3aa,CDR3nt
.,TRBJ1-5,TRBV18,.,CASSPRSGPQHF,TGTGCCAGCTCACCACGGTCGGGGCCCCAGCATTTT
TRBD1,TRBJ2-1,TRBV19,.,CANQSRGPISYNEQFF,TGTGCCAACCAGAGCAGGGGGCCCATTTCGTACAATGAGCAGTTCTTC
.,TRBJ2-2,TRBV19,.,CASSTPYTGELFF,TGTGCCAGTAGTACCCCTTACACCGGGGAGCTGTTTTTT
TRBD1,TRBJ1-2,TRBV11-2,.,CASSDRQGVLNYGYTF,TGTGCCAGCAGCGATCGACAGGGAGTGCTTAACTATGGCTACACCTTC
TRBD2,TRBJ2-1,TRBV2,.,CASSGYRGLAVEDEQFF,TGTGCCAGCAGTGGATATCGGGGACTAGCGGTTGAGGATGAGCAGTTCTTC
.,TRBJ1-4,TRBV3-1/TRBV3-2,.,CASSQDGYEKLFF,TGTGCCAGCAGCCAAGACGGTTATGAAAAACTGTTTTTT
.,TRBJ1-1,TRBV5-1,.,CASSLVRGMNTEAFF,TGCGCCAGCAGCTTGGTCCGCGGGATGAACACTGAAGCTTTCTTT
TRBD2,TRBJ2-2,TRBV3-1/TRBV3-2,.,CASSQGLAEYTGELFF,TGTGCCAGCAGCCAGGGGCTAGCGGAGTACACCGGGGAGCTGTTTTTT
.,TRBJ1-4,TRBV27,once,CASRSSGVAPANEKLFF,TGTGCCAGCAGATCCTCCGGAGTAGCGCCGGCTAATGAAAAACTGTTTTTT
TRBD2,TRBJ2-1,TRBV12-5,.,CASGSPGLAFYNEQFF,TGTGCTAGTGGTTCCCCAGGACTAGCGTTTTACAATGAGCAGTTCTTC
.,TRBJ2-2,TRBV6-4,.,CASSDGGGSNTGELFF,TGTGCCAGCAGTGACGGTGGAGGTTCGAACACCGGGGAGCTGTTTTTT
.,TRBJ2-6,TRBV28,.,CASSLRGAGANVLTF,TGTGCCAGCAGTTTAAGGGGCGCTGGGGCCAACGTCCTGACTTTC
.,TRBJ1-1,TRBV21-1,once,CASSRPPGAPGTEAFF,TGTGCCAGCAGCAGACCGCCAGGGGCGCCGGGCACTGAAGCTTTCTTT
.,TRBJ2-3,TRBV6-5,.,CASSPRFNTQYF,TGTGCCAGCAGTCCCAGGTTTAATACGCAGTATTTT
.,TRBJ2-7,TRBV5-4,.,CASSSTHSYEQYF,TGTGCCAGCAGCTCCACACACTCCTACGAGCAGTACTTC
TRBD2,TRBJ2-3,TRBV10-3,once,CAISDGTSADTQYF,TGTGCCATCAGTGACGGGACTAGCGCAGATACGCAGTATTTT
TRBD2,TRBJ2-3,TRBV7-9,.,CASSSPGLASPDTQYF,TGTGCCAGCAGCTCGCCGGGACTAGCGAGCCCAGATACGCAGTATTTT
.,TRBJ1-2,TRBV2,.,CASSEGQLNYGYTF,TGTGCCAGCAGTGAAGGGCAGCTTAACTATGGCTACACCTTC
.,TRBJ1-5,TRBV3-1/TRBV3-2,.,CASSQDPGWNQPQHF,TGTGCCAGCAGCCAAGACCCAGGGTGGAATCAGCCCCAGCATTTT
.,TRBJ1-5,TRBV4-1,.,CASSLERRQPQHF,TGCGCCAGCAGCCTTGAACGAAGGCAGCCCCAGCATTTT
.,TRBJ1-4,TRBV28,.,CASFDTGINEKLFF,TGTGCCAGTTTTGACACAGGGATTAATGAAAAACTGTTTTTT
TRBD1,TRBJ2-1,TRBV6-5,once,CASSPRRDRGEQFF,TGTGCCAGCAGTCCGAGGCGGGACAGGGGAGAGCAGTTCTTC
.,TRBJ2-2,TRBV19,.,CASSPETGELFF,TGTGCCAGTAGTCCTGAAACCGGGGAGCTGTTTTTT
.,TRBJ1-1,TRBV14,.,CASSQVHGYTEAFF,TGTGCCAGCAGCCAAGTGCACGGATACACTGAAGCTTTCTTT
.,TRBJ2-3,TRBV9,.,CASSLGVSADTQYF,TGTGCCAGCAGCCTCGGGGTTAGCGCAGATACGCAGTATTTT
.,TRBJ1-1,TRBV5-4,.,CASSLVRGPNAEAFF,TGTGCCAGCAGCTTGGTGCGGGGACCGAACGCTGAAGCTTTCTTT
.,TRBJ2-1,TRBV7-9,.,CASSPGASRYNEQFF,TGTGCCAGCAGCCCAGGGGCTAGCCGATACAATGAGCAGTTCTTC
.,TRBJ1-4,TRBV6-5,.,CASSYSRGTNEKLFF,TGTGCCAGCAGTTACTCCAGGGGTACTAATGAAAAACTGTTTTTT